This T cell receptor (beta chain) was sequenced during a study of blood T cell repertoires in COVID-19. Whole-study context: The samples span acute and convalescent COVID-19 from the United States, Italy and Spain. In each case, the material was cDNA or gDNA derived from T cells, B-cell-depleted T cells, or PBMCs.

Per the original data handling: Reference gene primer amplification gave nucleated cell count estimates. Measured with immunoSEQ multiplex PCR; TCRdb has only the in-frame clones, and not every one. That table is the source of V, J and clone size, and D and trimming were worked out from the DNA. The repertoire consists of 96,000 or so clones, with about 90% occurring once and the leading ten covering 3.5% to 5%. Seattle cases were enrolled at active infection and followed longitudinally. This CDR3 comprises 14 residues. Trimming took 10 bases from V and 4 from J; bases not matched to a gene: 9. Germline lookup yields CDR1 LNHDA and CDR2 SQIVND (reference sequence).

The chain combines TRBV19 with TRBJ2-3, with 9 bases matching TRBD2. The origin of this receptor is a human donor with COVID-19, enrolled during active disease. The donor label of this sample is uncertain. Sequencing was done on a sample of peripheral blood. The DNA of the CDR3 is TGTGCCACCAAAAAGCGGGAGGTCGCAGATACGCAGTATTTT. Translated: CATKKREVADTQYF.